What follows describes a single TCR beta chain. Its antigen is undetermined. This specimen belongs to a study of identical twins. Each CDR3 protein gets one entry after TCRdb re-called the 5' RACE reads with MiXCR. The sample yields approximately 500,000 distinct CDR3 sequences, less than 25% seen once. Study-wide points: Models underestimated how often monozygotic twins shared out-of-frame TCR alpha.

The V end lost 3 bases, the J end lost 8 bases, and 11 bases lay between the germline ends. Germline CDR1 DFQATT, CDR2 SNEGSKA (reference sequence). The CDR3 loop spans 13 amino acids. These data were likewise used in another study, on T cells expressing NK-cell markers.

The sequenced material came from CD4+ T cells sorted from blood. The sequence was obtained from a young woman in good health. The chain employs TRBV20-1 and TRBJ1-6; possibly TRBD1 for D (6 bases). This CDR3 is CSASGGAYSPLHF. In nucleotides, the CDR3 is TGCAGTGCTAGCGGGGGGGCTTATTCACCCCTCCACTTT.